The rows below give T cell receptor beta chains drawn from one sample of a study of T cell responses to AZD1222 COVID-19 vaccine. Profiled with immunoSEQ multiplex PCR; TCRdb holds only in-frame clones, not every one. The table has more than 120,000 clones, around nine tenths seen once; the top ten hold roughly 1.5%. Sequences were derived from peripheral blood, sampled 28 days after the second AZD1222 dose. These receptors came from an adult who received the AZD1222 COVID-19 vaccine. Each CDR3 is given with its conserved first and last residue. A D gene is named only where the DNA matches it firmly. The size of a clone is reported for some rows only, either as once, few or many, or as a class for expanded clones.

. TRBJ2-5 TRBV19 TRBD2 CASTTGGQETQYF TGTGCCAGTACCACGGGAGGGCAAGAGACCCAGTACTTC
. TRBJ2-5 TRBV4-3 . CASSRDRQETQYF TGCGCCAGCAGCCGGGATCGACAAGAGACCCAGTACTTC
. TRBJ1-2 TRBV7-2 . CASSLVGGEYGYTF TGTGCCAGCAGCTTAGTAGGAGGGGAATATGGCTACACCTTC
. TRBJ1-2 TRBV19 TRBD1 CASSIQGQGLYGYTF TGTGCCAGTAGTATTCAGGGACAGGGCCTCTATGGCTACACCTTC
. TRBJ2-4 TRBV4-1 . CASSQVLGDAKNIQYF TGCGCCAGCAGCCAAGTCCTTGGAGACGCCAAAAACATTCAGTACTTC
. TRBJ2-7 TRBV6-5 . CASSPSYEQYF TGTGCCAGCAGCCCGAGTTACGAGCAGTACTTC
. TRBJ2-1 TRBV7-2 TRBD2 CASSLLAGGYNEQFF TGTGCCAGCAGCTTGCTAGCGGGAGGTTACAATGAGCAGTTCTTC
. TRBJ2-5 TRBV4-1 TRBD2 CASSHPQGLAGDGRETQYF TGCGCCAGCAGCCACCCTCAGGGGCTAGCGGGAGATGGTCGAGAGACCCAGTACTTC
few TRBJ2-7 TRBV5-8 . CASSLHRVMAYEQYF TGTGCCAGCAGCTTGCACAGGGTTATGGCCTACGAGCAGTACTTC
. TRBJ1-5 TRBV18 . CASSPSHNQPQHF TGTGCCAGCTCACCAAGCCACAATCAGCCCCAGCATTTT
. TRBJ1-2 TRBV6-5 TRBD1 CASRLGQATGGYTF TGTGCCAGCAGGTTGGGACAGGCCACGGGTGGCTACACCTTC
once TRBJ1-6 TRBV30 . CAWRATSSYNSPLHF TGTGCCTGGAGGGCGACGAGCTCCTATAATTCACCCCTCCACTTT
. TRBJ2-5 TRBV5-1 TRBD2 CASSLGAGDAETQYF TGCGCCAGCAGCTTGGGGGCGGGAGACGCTGAGACCCAGTACTTC
. TRBJ2-3 TRBV5-1 . CASSLSPPMTDTQYF TGCGCCAGCAGCTTGTCCCCCCCAATGACAGATACGCAGTATTTT
. TRBJ1-4 TRBV7-8 . CASSLARLPMTGATNEKLFF TGTGCCAGCAGCTTAGCGCGCCTTCCTATGACGGGGGCGACTAATGAAAAACTGTTTTTT
. TRBJ2-5 TRBV3-1/TRBV3-2 . CASSQEARSGWAQYF TGTGCCAGCAGCCAAGAGGCCCGATCTGGGTGGGCCCAGTACTTC
once TRBJ1-2 TRBV30 . CAWRQEIFYGYTF TGTGCCTGGAGGCAGGAGATATTCTATGGCTACACCTTC
. TRBJ2-7 TRBV15 . CASSPGTDSYEQYF TGTGCCAGCTCCCCCGGGACGGACTCCTACGAGCAGTACTTC
. TRBJ1-2 TRBV4-2 TRBD1 CASSQGGQGVTYGYTF TGTGCCAGCAGCCAGGGTGGACAGGGTGTTACCTATGGCTACACCTTC
. TRBJ1-3 TRBV27 . CASSFGAGNTIYF TGTGCCAGCAGTTTTGGTGCTGGAAACACCATATATTTT
. TRBJ2-7 TRBV9 . CASSSGEGTAAYEQYF TGTGCCAGCAGCTCCGGGGAGGGGACAGCCGCCTACGAGCAGTACTTC
. TRBJ1-3 TRBV28 . CASSLGSGVRNTIYF TGTGCCAGCAGTTTAGGCAGCGGGGTTAGAAACACCATATATTTT
. TRBJ1-5 TRBV28 TRBD1 CASSSGDRVNQPQHF TGTGCCAGCAGTTCCGGGGACAGGGTAAATCAGCCCCAGCATTTT
. TRBJ1-2 TRBV4-3 . CASTNYGAGYGYTF TGCGCCAGCACCAATTATGGGGCTGGCTATGGCTACACCTTC
. TRBJ1-1 TRBV19 . CASRREFMNTEAFF TGTGCCAGCCGACGGGAATTCATGAACACTGAAGCTTTCTTT
. TRBJ2-1 TRBV2 . CASSEGDLVVQNEQFF TGTGCCAGCAGTGAAGGGGACTTAGTCGTACAGAATGAGCAGTTCTTC
. TRBJ1-4 TRBV4-2 . CASSQDDGTLVSNEKLFF TGTGCCAGCAGCCAAGATGACGGGACCCTGGTGTCTAATGAAAAACTGTTTTTT
few TRBJ2-3 TRBV7-2 TRBD2 CASSPGLAGHTDTQYF TGTGCCAGCAGCCCAGGACTAGCGGGGCACACAGATACGCAGTATTTT
. TRBJ1-1 TRBV20-1 . CSASSPIEAFF TGCAGTGCTAGCAGCCCTATCGAAGCTTTCTTT
. TRBJ1-1 TRBV6-2/TRBV6-3 . CASSYPFLRAEAFF TGTGCCAGCAGTTACCCTTTTCTAAGGGCAGAAGCTTTCTTT
. TRBJ1-6 TRBV30 . CAWSSYNSPLHF TGTGCCTGGAGCTCCTATAATTCACCCCTCCACTTT
. TRBJ1-1 TRBV5-1 . CASSLGIDTRGDEAFF TGCGCCAGCAGCTTAGGGATAGACACACGTGGGGATGAAGCTTTCTTT
. TRBJ1-1 TRBV5-5 . CASSLLNTEAFF TGTGCCAGCAGCTTATTAAACACTGAAGCTTTCTTT
. TRBJ1-1 TRBV6-5 . CASSPMGVPRTEAFF TGTGCCAGCAGTCCCATGGGGGTCCCACGGACTGAAGCTTTCTTT
. TRBJ2-5 TRBV28 . CASSLGETQYF TGTGCCAGCAGTTTAGGGGAGACCCAGTACTTC
. TRBJ2-7 TRBV2 TRBD1 CASSRRGGQGLVEQYF TGTGCCAGCAGTCGCAGGGGGGGACAGGGGCTCGTGGAGCAGTACTTC
. TRBJ2-3 TRBV29-1 TRBD2 CSVEDRTSGRDTDTQYF TGCAGCGTTGAAGATAGGACTAGCGGGAGGGACACAGATACGCAGTATTTT
. TRBJ1-1 TRBV6-2/TRBV6-3 TRBD1 CASSHPGQPNTEAFF TGTGCCAGCAGCCACCCGGGACAGCCGAACACTGAAGCTTTCTTT
. TRBJ1-2 TRBV7-9 TRBD1 CASSPGTANYGYTF TGTGCCAGCAGCCCCGGGACAGCAAACTATGGCTACACCTTC
. TRBJ2-1 TRBV7-9 . CASSPRAGYNEQFF TGTGCCAGCAGCCCTCGGGCGGGATACAATGAGCAGTTCTTC
. TRBJ2-7 TRBV18 TRBD1 CASSPGTGLFEQYF TGTGCCAGCTCACCGGGGACAGGGCTTTTCGAGCAGTACTTC
. TRBJ1-3 TRBV30 . CAWTPGWESGNTIYF TGTGCCTGGACCCCCGGTTGGGAGTCTGGAAACACCATATATTTT
. TRBJ2-1 TRBV27 . CASRGNTYNEQFF TGTGCCAGCAGGGGAAATACCTACAATGAGCAGTTCTTC
. TRBJ2-3 TRBV7-2 . CASSLGGTSTDTQYF TGTGCCAGCAGCTTAGGCGGGACCTCCACAGATACGCAGTATTTT
. TRBJ2-7 TRBV10-3 TRBD2 CAISEPRLAGPREQYF TGTGCCATCAGTGAGCCCCGACTAGCGGGGCCCCGCGAGCAGTACTTC
. TRBJ1-2 TRBV29-1 TRBD1 CSVEDQGPSTGKANYGYTF TGCAGCGTTGAAGATCAGGGCCCATCGACAGGGAAGGCTAACTATGGCTACACCTTC
. TRBJ2-7 TRBV7-2 . CASSLSTSSYEQYF TGTGCCAGCAGCCTTTCGACCAGCTCCTACGAGCAGTACTTC
. TRBJ2-7 TRBV12-2 . CASRKGTGGYEQYF TGTGCAAGTCGCAAGGGGACAGGGGGCTACGAGCAGTACTTC
. TRBJ1-3 TRBV2 . CASRGWEGNTIYF TGTGCCAGCAGGGGATGGGAGGGAAACACCATATATTTT
. TRBJ1-6 TRBV2 . CASSEVEAMGIWALHF TGTGCCAGCAGTGAAGTGGAGGCGATGGGGATTTGGGCCCTCCACTTT
. TRBJ2-7 TRBV2 . CASKREQIYEQYF TGTGCCAGCAAGAGAGAGCAGATTTACGAGCAGTACTTC
. TRBJ2-1 TRBV18 . CASSLYGSEQFF TGTGCCAGCTCGCTCTACGGTTCTGAGCAGTTCTTC
once TRBJ1-1 TRBV2 . CASRAGTRGTEAFF TGTGCCAGCAGAGCAGGGACGCGGGGCACTGAAGCTTTCTTT